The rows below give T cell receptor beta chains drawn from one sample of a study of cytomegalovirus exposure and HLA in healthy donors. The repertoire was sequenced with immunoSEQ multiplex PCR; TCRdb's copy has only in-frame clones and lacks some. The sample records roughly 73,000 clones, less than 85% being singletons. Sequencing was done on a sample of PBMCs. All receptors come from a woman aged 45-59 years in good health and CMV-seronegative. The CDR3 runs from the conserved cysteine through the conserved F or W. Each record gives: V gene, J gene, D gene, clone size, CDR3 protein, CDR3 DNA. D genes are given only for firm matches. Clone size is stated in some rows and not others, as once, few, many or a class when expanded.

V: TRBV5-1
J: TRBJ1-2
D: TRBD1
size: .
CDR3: CASSPLLAGDRYGYTF
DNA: TGCGCCAGCAGCCCATTACTAGCAGGGGACAGATATGGCTACACCTTC

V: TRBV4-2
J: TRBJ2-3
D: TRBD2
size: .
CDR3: CASSRLAGGLNTDTQYF
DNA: TGTGCCAGCAGCCGACTAGCGGGGGGACTCAACACAGATACGCAGTATTTT

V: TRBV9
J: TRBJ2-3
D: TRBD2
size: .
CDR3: CASSVAPSGGIDTQYF
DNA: TGTGCCAGCAGCGTAGCCCCTAGCGGGGGTATAGATACGCAGTATTTT

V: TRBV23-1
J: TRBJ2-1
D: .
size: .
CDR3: CASSLTGSQIIESSYNEQFF
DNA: TGCGCCAGCAGTCTCACAGGCTCGCAGATAATAGAAAGCTCCTACAATGAGCAGTTCTTC

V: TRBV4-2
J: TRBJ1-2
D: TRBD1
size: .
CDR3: CASSQGTGTDTNYGYTF
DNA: TGTGCCAGCAGCCAAGGGACGGGGACAGACACTAACTATGGCTACACCTTC

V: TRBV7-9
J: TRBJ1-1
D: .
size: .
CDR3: CASSLMGTTEAFF
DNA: TGTGCCAGCAGCTTAATGGGGACTACTGAAGCTTTCTTT

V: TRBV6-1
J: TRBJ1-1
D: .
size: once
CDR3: CASSEAWNTEAFF
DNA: TGTGCCAGCAGTGAAGCCTGGAACACTGAAGCTTTCTTT

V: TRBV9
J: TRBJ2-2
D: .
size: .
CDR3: CASSVGAGIPVTGELFF
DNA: TGTGCCAGCAGCGTAGGGGCCGGGATCCCCGTCACCGGGGAGCTGTTTTTT

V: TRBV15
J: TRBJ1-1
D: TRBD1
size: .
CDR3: CATSTFGTGTFTEAFF
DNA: TGTGCCACCAGCACCTTTGGGACAGGGACGTTCACTGAAGCTTTCTTT

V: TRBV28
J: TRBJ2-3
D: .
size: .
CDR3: CASSLSIMQYF
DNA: TGTGCCAGCAGTTTATCTATAATGCAGTATTTT

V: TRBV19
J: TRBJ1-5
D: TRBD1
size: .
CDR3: CASSILTGSTQPQHF
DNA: TGTGCCAGTAGTATTTTGACAGGGTCAACTCAGCCCCAGCATTTT

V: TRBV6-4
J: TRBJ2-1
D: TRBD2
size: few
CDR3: CASSSTSGSVNEQFF
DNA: TGTGCCAGCAGCTCGACTAGCGGGAGTGTCAATGAGCAGTTCTTC

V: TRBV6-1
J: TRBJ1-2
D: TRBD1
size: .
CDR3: CASLRGTGANYGYTF
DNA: TGTGCCAGCCTAAGAGGGACAGGGGCCAACTATGGCTACACCTTC

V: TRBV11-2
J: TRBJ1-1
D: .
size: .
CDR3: CASSSAWRNTEAFF
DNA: TGTGCCAGCAGCTCCGCCTGGAGAAACACTGAAGCTTTCTTT

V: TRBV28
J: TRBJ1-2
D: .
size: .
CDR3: CASSLEGRGGYTF
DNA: TGTGCCAGCAGTTTGGAGGGAAGAGGGGGCTACACCTTC

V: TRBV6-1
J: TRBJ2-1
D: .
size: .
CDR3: CASIPTSPYNEQFF
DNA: TGTGCCAGCATTCCCACTAGTCCCTACAATGAGCAGTTCTTC

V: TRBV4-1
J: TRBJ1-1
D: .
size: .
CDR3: CASSSSGSDTEAFF
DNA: TGCGCCAGCAGCTCCTCAGGGTCCGACACTGAAGCTTTCTTT

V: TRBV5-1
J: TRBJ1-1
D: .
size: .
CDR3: CASSKTTGTNTEAFF
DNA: TGCGCCAGCAGCAAAACGACAGGAACTAACACTGAAGCTTTCTTT

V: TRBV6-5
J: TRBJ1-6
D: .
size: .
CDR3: CASTIRQGSNSPLHF
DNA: TGTGCCAGCACCATACGGCAGGGGAGTAATTCCCCCCTCCACTTT

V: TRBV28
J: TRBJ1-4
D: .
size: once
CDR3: CASSSLSELFF
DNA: TGTGCCAGCAGCTCGCTTTCGGAACTGTTTTTT

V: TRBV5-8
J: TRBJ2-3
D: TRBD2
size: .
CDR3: CASGGTSGDTDTQYF
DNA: TGTGCCAGCGGTGGGACTAGCGGGGACACAGATACGCAGTATTTT

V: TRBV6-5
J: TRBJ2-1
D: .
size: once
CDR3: CATSGGRGSYNEQFF
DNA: TGTGCCACCTCCGGAGGGCGGGGATCCTACAATGAGCAGTTCTTC

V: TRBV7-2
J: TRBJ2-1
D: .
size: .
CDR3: CASSLGQGSYNEQFF
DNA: TGTGCCAGCAGCTTAGGGCAGGGAAGTTACAATGAGCAGTTCTTC

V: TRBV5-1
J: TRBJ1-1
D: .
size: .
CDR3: CASSLLERLGSTEAFF
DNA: TGCGCCAGCAGCTTACTCGAGCGTTTGGGGAGCACTGAAGCTTTCTTT

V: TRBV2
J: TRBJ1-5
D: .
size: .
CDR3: CASRLGQSNQPQHF
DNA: TGTGCCAGCAGGCTCGGACAGAGCAATCAGCCCCAGCATTTT

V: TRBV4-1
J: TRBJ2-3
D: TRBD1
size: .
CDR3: CASSQVPGTGMNTQYF
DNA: TGCGCCAGCAGCCAAGTTCCCGGGACAGGGATGAATACGCAGTATTTT

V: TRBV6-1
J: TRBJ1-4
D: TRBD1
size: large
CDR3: CASSEAGGFEKLFF
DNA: TGTGCCAGCAGTGAAGCAGGGGGCTTTGAAAAACTGTTTTTT

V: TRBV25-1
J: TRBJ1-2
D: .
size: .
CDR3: CASSGYDSANYGYTF
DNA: TGTGCCAGCAGTGGGTACGACAGTGCTAACTATGGCTACACCTTC

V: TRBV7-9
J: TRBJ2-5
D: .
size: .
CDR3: CASSNVENQETQYF
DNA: TGTGCCAGCAGCAACGTGGAGAACCAAGAGACCCAGTACTTC

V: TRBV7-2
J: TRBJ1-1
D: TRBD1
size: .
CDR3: CASSLTGDTEAFF
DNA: TGTGCCAGCAGTCTTACAGGGGACACTGAAGCTTTCTTT

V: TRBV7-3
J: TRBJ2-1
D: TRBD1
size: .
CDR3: CASRLQGGDILSYNEQFF
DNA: TGTGCCAGCAGGTTACAGGGGGGCGATATATTGTCCTACAATGAGCAGTTCTTC

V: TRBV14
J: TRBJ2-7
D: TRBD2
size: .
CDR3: CASSQRLAGRAHEQYF
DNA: TGTGCCAGCAGCCAAAGACTAGCGGGAAGGGCCCACGAGCAGTACTTC

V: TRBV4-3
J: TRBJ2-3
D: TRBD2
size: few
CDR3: CASSPRGGSTDTQYF
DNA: TGCGCCAGCAGCCCACGGGGGGGTAGCACAGATACGCAGTATTTT

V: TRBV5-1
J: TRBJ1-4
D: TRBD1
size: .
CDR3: CASSLAGTANEKLFF
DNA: TGCGCCAGCAGCTTGGCCGGGACAGCGAATGAAAAACTGTTTTTT

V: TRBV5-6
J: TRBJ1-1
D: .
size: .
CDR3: CASSLVGGLEAFF
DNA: TGTGCCAGCAGCTTGGTGGGGGGACTTGAAGCTTTCTTT

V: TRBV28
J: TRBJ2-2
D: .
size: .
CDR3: CASSTDYSTPQRELFF
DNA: TGTGCCAGCAGTACCGACTACTCGACTCCTCAAAGGGAGCTGTTTTTT

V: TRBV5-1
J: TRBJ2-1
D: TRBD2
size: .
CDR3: CASSRGLAGAGYYNEQFF
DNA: TGCGCCAGCAGCAGAGGACTAGCGGGAGCGGGATACTACAATGAGCAGTTCTTC

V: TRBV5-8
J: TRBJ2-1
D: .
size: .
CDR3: CASSLGQKSYNEQFF
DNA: TGTGCCAGCAGCTTAGGACAGAAATCATACAATGAGCAGTTCTTC

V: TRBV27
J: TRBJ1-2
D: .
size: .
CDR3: CASSSLAGAKYGYTF
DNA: TGTGCCAGCAGTTCCCTGGCAGGGGCGAAATATGGCTACACCTTC

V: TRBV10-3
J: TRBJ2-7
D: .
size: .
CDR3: CAISEVNSGRYEQYF
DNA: TGTGCCATCAGTGAAGTTAATAGCGGACGGTACGAGCAGTACTTC

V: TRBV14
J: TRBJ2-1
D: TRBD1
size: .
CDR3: CASRTGGNNEQFF
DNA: TGTGCCAGCCGGACAGGGGGTAACAATGAGCAGTTCTTC

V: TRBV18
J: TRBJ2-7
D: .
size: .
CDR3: CASSPSQGPYEQYF
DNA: TGTGCCAGCTCACCAAGTCAGGGTCCCTACGAGCAGTACTTC

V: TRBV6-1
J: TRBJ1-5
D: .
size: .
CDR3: CASSATDSNQPQHF
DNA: TGTGCCAGCAGTGCCACAGATAGCAATCAGCCCCAGCATTTT

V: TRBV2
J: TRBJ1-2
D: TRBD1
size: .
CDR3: CASSDRGLGSGYTF
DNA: TGTGCCAGCAGCGACAGGGGGCTAGGGAGTGGCTACACCTTC

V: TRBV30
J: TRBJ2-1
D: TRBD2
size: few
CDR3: CAWSWSGGNNEQFF
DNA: TGTGCCTGGAGTTGGTCGGGGGGGAACAATGAGCAGTTCTTC

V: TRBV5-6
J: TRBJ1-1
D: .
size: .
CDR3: CASSLVESGEAFF
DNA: TGTGCCAGCAGCTTGGTGGAGTCCGGGGAAGCTTTCTTT

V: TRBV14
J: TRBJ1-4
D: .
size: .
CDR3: CASSLDRPGGEKLFF
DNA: TGTGCCAGCAGCCTCGACAGGCCGGGGGGTGAAAAACTGTTTTTT

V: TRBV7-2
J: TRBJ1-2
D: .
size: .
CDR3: CASTPSTGLYGYTF
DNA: TGTGCCAGCACCCCTTCTACAGGGCTCTATGGCTACACCTTC

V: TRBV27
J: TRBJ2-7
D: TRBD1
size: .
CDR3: CASSSPRDRGLYEQYF
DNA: TGTGCCAGCAGTTCTCCCCGGGACAGGGGGCTATACGAGCAGTACTTC

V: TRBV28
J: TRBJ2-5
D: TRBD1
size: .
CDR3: CASSPYGTVQETQYF
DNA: TGTGCCAGCAGTCCGTACGGGACAGTCCAAGAGACCCAGTACTTC

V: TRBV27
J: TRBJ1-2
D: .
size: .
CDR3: CASTNKDRSYGYTF
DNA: TGTGCCAGCACCAATAAAGACAGGAGCTATGGCTACACCTTC

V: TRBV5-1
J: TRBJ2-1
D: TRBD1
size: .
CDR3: CASSSHRGLTNNEQFF
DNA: TGCGCCAGCAGCTCACACAGGGGGCTTACGAACAATGAGCAGTTCTTC

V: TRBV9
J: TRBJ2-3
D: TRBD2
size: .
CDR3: CASSRGGSRADTQYF
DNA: TGTGCCAGCAGCCGGGGCGGGAGTAGAGCAGATACGCAGTATTTT

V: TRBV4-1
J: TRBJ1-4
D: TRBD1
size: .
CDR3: CASSQEGGDRAPTNEKLFF
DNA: TGCGCCAGCAGCCAAGAAGGCGGGGACAGGGCCCCAACTAATGAAAAACTGTTTTTT

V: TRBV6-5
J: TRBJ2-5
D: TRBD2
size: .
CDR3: CASSLSGEETQYF
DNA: TGTGCCAGCAGCCTTAGCGGGGAAGAGACCCAGTACTTC